This TCR beta chain was recovered during a study of beta chain features in type 1 diabetes. For the study at large: Age, gender, cell numbers and subset yield matched between patients and controls.

A sort by CD45RO/CCR7/CD25/CD127/CD95/CD27 yielded CD4+ naive, central memory, regulatory and stem cell-like memory cells. Sorted populations were all over 98% pure. Per the germline V gene, CDR1 is SGHRS and CDR2 is YFSETQ. V lost 3 bases to trimming and J lost 2 bases; unmatched junction nucleotides: 7. The CDR3 has 15 residues. Reverse transcribing all isolated RNA meant expressed TCRB transcripts were sequenced. The data were produced by immunoSEQ multiplex PCR, yet TCRdb's version contains in-frame clones alone and is incomplete. The sample holds about 230,000 clones; roughly 9.6% are singletons and the top ten take about 0.03%.

This sequence originates from a woman in her late teens or twenties in good health. Sequences were obtained from naive CD4+ T cells from blood. The chain carries TRBV5-1 and TRBJ2-7; 8 nucleotides match TRBD2. The CDR3 nucleotides read TGCGCCAGCAGCTCGGGCAGCGGGGGAGCCTACGAGCAGTACTTC. Its translation: CASSSGSGGAYEQYF.